The sequence of this T cell receptor (beta chain) was determined in a study of CD4+ T cells in melanoma (dated by TCRdb to the early 2020s). About the full investigation: Neoantigen-specific CD4+ T cells in human melanoma were investigated in the study.

The method was the immunoSEQ multiplex PCR assay. As stored in TCRdb, this immuneACCESS dataset retains in-frame rearrangements with V and J assigned. A fraction of the clones does not appear; measured against another copy, unresolved V genes explain less than half of the discrepancy, and the remainder lacks a known reason. Counted in this sample were about 5,000 clones; about 64% of them appeared once. Together, the top ten hold about 22% of the sample. The donors were people with melanoma. The germline V gene encodes CDR1 MNHEY and CDR2 SVGEGT. V and J are truncated by 3 bases and 2 bases respectively, leaving an intervening sequence of 8 bases. The CDR3 spans 14 residues, from the cysteine through the phenylalanine. Only the CDR3 portion is preserved as DNA: 42 bases, with reading frame beginning at the first base. A remark on this clone: Its antigen is currently not known. There are no base qualities to consult, and no much larger clone falls within one base.

Results the study describes overall, beyond this receptor: Neoantigen-specific CD4+ T cells in melanoma were reported to have a range of differentiation states. Neoantigen-specific CD4+ T cells were reported to be correlated with the function of CD8+ T cells, macrophages and B cells.

The rearranged chain carries TRBV6-2 or TRBV6-3 and TRBJ1-5, with a weak D call of TRBD1 (6 bases match). Source material: cells from a culture (not recorded whether cultured in vitro). This TCR came from a human donor with melanoma. The CDR3 loop reads CASSYTGRNQPQHF. The sequenced DNA: TGTGCCAGCAGTTATACAGGGCGCAATCAGCCCCAGCATTTT.